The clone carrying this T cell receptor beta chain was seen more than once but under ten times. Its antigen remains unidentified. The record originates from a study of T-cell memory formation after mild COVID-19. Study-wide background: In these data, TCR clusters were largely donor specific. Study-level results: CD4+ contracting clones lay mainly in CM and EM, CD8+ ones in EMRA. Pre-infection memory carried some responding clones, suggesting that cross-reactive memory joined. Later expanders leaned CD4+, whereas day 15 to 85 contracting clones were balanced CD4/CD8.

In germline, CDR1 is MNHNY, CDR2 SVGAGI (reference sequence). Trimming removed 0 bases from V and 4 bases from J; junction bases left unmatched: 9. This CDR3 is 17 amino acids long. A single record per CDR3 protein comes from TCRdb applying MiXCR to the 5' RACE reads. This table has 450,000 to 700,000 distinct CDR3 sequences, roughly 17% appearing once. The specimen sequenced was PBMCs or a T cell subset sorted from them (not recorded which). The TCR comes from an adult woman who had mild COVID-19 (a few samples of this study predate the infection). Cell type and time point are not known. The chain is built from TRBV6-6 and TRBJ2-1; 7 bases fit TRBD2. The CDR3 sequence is CASSYSTSRTIYNEQFF. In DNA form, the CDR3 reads TGTGCCAGCAGTTACTCGACTAGCAGAACCATTTACAATGAGCAGTTCTTC.